Presented here are 31 T cell receptor beta chains from one specimen sequenced in a study of blood T cell repertoires in COVID-19. Only in-frame clones appear in the TCRdb table, and some are missing; sequencing was by immunoSEQ multiplex PCR. The sample includes approximately 70,000 clones, approximately 89% seen only once; the top ten take 2.5% to 3%. Sequenced input: peripheral blood. The receptors come from a man aged 45 to 65 with COVID-19, enrolled during active disease.

V gene TRBV9 combines with J gene TRBJ2-7; 7 bases line up with TRBD1. Germline CDR1 reads SGDLS; CDR2 reads YYNGEE. Losses at the gene ends were 2 bases for V and 2 bases for J; bases not matched to a gene: 4. The CDR3 runs 14 residues. In nucleotides, the CDR3 is TGTGCCAGCAGCGTGGGACAGTCAACCTACGAGCAGTACTTC. Protein sequence: CASSVGQSTYEQYF.

This clone was seen a single time. The gene calls are TRBV6-5 and TRBJ2-7, with TRBD2 matching over 8 bases. The CDR3 length is 14 residues. Unmatched junction bases numbered 13, after V lost 8 bases and J lost 7 bases. Germline V gives CDR1 MNHEY, CDR2 SVGAGI. This chain's CDR3 is CASHGLAGGQEQYV. DNA of the CDR3: TGTGCCAGCCACGGCCTAGCGGGCGGCCAAGAGCAGTACGTC.

This chain connects TRBV27 to TRBJ1-5, with TRBD1 identical over 7 bases. V was pared by 4 bases and J by 4 bases, with 10 bases of the junction left unmatched. The germline gives CDR1 MNHEY, CDR2 SMNVEV (reference sequence). The CDR3 length is 16 residues. CDR3 DNA sequence: TGTGCCAGCAGTTGGGACGACAGGGACCCTAATCAGCCCCAGCATTTT. Encoded protein: CASSWDDRDPNQPQHF.

This sequence joins TRBV7-9 and TRBJ1-3; D call uncertain. V lost 5 bases, J lost 4 bases, and 12 bases lay in between. The CDR3 sequence is 14 residues long. Germline V gene lookup returns CDR1 SEHNR and CDR2 FQNEAQ (reference sequence). CDR3 region: CASSLDGSGNTIYF. The DNA for the CDR3 is TGTGCCAGCAGCCTTGACGGGTCCGGAAACACCATATATTTT.

This clone was observed a few times. The rearrangement joins TRBV28 to TRBJ2-1; 9 nucleotides align to TRBD2. Germline V gives CDR1 MDHEN, CDR2 SYDVKM. Losses at the gene ends were 5 bases for V and 8 bases for J; bases not matched to a gene: 7. This CDR3 has 14 residues. The CDR3 spells CASSIAGEEDEQFF. The DNA of the CDR3 is TGTGCCAGCAGTATAGCGGGAGAAGAAGATGAGCAGTTCTTC.

The DNA of the CDR3 is TGTGCCAGCAGCCAAAATAGCGGGGTCCCGAATACGCAGTATTTT. Translated, it gives CASSQNSGVPNTQYF. The chain carries TRBV3-1 (or the pseudogene TRBV3-2) and TRBJ2-3; TRBD2 aligns across 8 bases. The trim removed 2 bases at V and 7 bases at J, leaving 8 bases unmatched. Germline V CDR1 and CDR2: LGHDT, YNNKEL (reference sequence). The CDR3 has 15 amino acids.

V gene TRBV5-1 combines with J gene TRBJ2-2, with 8 bases matching TRBD2. Germline CDR1 is SGHRS and CDR2 is YFSETQ. The CDR3 is 15 residues long. V was clipped by 2 bases and J by 7 bases; unmatched bases: 7. CDR3 region: CASSLEAGAVGELFF. The CDR3, as DNA: TGCGCCAGCAGCTTAGAAGCGGGAGCGGTCGGGGAGCTGTTTTTT.

The chain employs TRBV6-2 or TRBV6-3 and TRBJ2-1; the match to TRBD2 covers 12 bases. The CDR3 length is 14 residues. V trimming: 6 bases; J trimming: 6 bases; junction bases outside the gene matches: 3. CDR1 is MNHEY and CDR2 is SVGEGT in the germline V gene. The DNA for the CDR3 is TGTGCCAGCAGCTGGACTAGCGGGACCAATGAGCAGTTCTTC. Protein: CASSWTSGTNEQFF.

This chain joins TRBV5-1 and TRBJ2-3; 8 bases agree with TRBD1. The CDR3 is made up of 15 amino acids. Trimming took 5 bases from V and 0 from J; bases not matched to a gene: 5. Germline CDR1 reads SGHRS; CDR2 reads YFSETQ. CDR3 sequence (DNA): TGCGCCAGCAGTCGGGACAGGCCTAGCACAGATACGCAGTATTTT. Protein sequence: CASSRDRPSTDTQYF.

This chain uses TRBV3-1 (or the pseudogene TRBV3-2) with TRBJ2-1; TRBD1 might be the D (7 bases). CDR3 length: 20 amino acids. Germline CDR1 LGHDT, CDR2 YNNKEL (reference sequence). The germline V and J ends were trimmed by 3 bases and 0 bases, with 24 bases remaining between them. CDR3 sequence reads: CASSHRQGSRGRSSYNEQFF. For the CDR3, the DNA is TGTGCCAGCAGCCACAGACAGGGCTCACGGGGGAGGAGCTCCTACAATGAGCAGTTCTTC.

This chain uses TRBV6-2 or TRBV6-3 with TRBJ2-3; weak D call: TRBD2 (5 bases). Germline V gives CDR1 MNHEY, CDR2 SVGEGT. The CDR3 spans 15 residues. V was clipped by 0 bases and J by 5 bases, with 12 bases between them. The CDR3 here is CASSYSEGGGDTQYF. In DNA, the CDR3 is TGTGCCAGCAGTTACTCGGAAGGAGGTGGAGATACGCAGTATTTT.

The chain uses TRBV6-5 and TRBJ1-6, with a possible D match to TRBD1 (5 bases). Trimming left V 2 bases short and J 10 bases short, with 12 bases between. Germline V gives CDR1 MNHEY, CDR2 SVGAGI. The CDR3 covers 14 residues. The CDR3 region is CASSYRGWSSPLHF. The CDR3 DNA follows: TGTGCCAGCAGTTACAGGGGTTGGTCCTCACCCCTCCACTTT.

This clone was counted once. This chain links TRBV19 with TRBJ2-4; TRBD1 matches at 9 bases. The V and J ends lost 7 bases and 5 bases, in that order; junction bases with no gene match: 6. CDR1 is LNHDA and CDR2 is SQIVND in the germline V gene (reference sequence). This CDR3 comprises 14 residues. CDR3 DNA: TGTGCCAGTAAGCCGACAGGGGGGCAAAACATTCAGTACTTC. Its translation: CASKPTGGQNIQYF.

The rearrangement joins TRBV5-6 to TRBJ1-5, with D maybe TRBD1 (5 bases). This CDR3 has 13 amino acids. Germline V gives CDR1 SGHDT, CDR2 YYEEEE. The V end lost 0 bases, the J end lost 11 bases, and 12 bases lay between the germline ends. As DNA, the CDR3 is TGTGCCAGCAGCTTGGGGGCAGGGCTGTCCCAGCATTTT. Amino acid sequence: CASSLGAGLSQHF.

This clone was counted a single time. This chain connects TRBV9 to TRBJ1-6, with 7 bases aligning to TRBD1. The CDR3 covers 15 residues. V lost 7 bases to trimming and J lost 2 bases; unmatched junction nucleotides: 6. Per germline, CDR1 SGDLS and CDR2 YYNGEE. Here the CDR3 reads CASGGTATYNSPLHF. CDR3 coding DNA: TGTGCCAGCGGGGGGACAGCTACCTATAATTCACCCCTCCACTTT.

The chain couples TRBV6-5 to TRBJ2-3, with TRBD1 matching over 9 bases. V trimming: 2 bases; J trimming: 8 bases; junction bases outside the gene matches: 11. The CDR3 extends over 16 amino acids. Germline loops: CDR1 MNHEY, CDR2 SVGAGI. The CDR3 nucleotides are TGTGCCAGCAGTTACACAAACACAGGGGGCGGGGGTACGCAGTATTTT. Its translation is CASSYTNTGGGGTQYF.

This clone was seen a single time. The chain combines TRBV6-5 with TRBJ1-5, with 9 positions matching TRBD1. Germline CDR1 and CDR2: MNHEY and SVGAGI. Trimming took 2 bases from V and 8 from J; bases not matched to a gene: 7. The CDR3 consists of 15 residues. DNA of the CDR3: TGTGCCAGCAGTTACCCTACAGGGGGCCGGAAGCCCCAGCATTTT. This encodes CASSYPTGGRKPQHF.

The J gene is TRBJ1-2, the V gene TRBV20-1, with TRBD1 as a possible D gene (6 bases). Germline V CDR1 and CDR2: DFQATT, SNEGSKA (reference sequence). This CDR3 is built from 9 residues. Trimming removed 6 bases from V and 7 bases from J, with 6 bases in between. CDR3 DNA sequence: TGCAGTGCACAGGGTGGCTACACCTTC. It yields the protein CSAQGGYTF.

The genes are TRBV28 and TRBJ2-7; a weak D match, TRBD2 (6 bases). V was trimmed by 4 bases and J by 5 bases, leaving 15 bases between them. The CDR3 covers 14 residues. Germline V gene data show CDR1 as MDHEN and CDR2 as SYDVKM. The CDR3 is CASSSVGGRNEQYF. CDR3 bases: TGTGCCAGCAGTTCCGTTGGGGGGAGGAACGAGCAGTACTTC.

The chain joins TRBV10-3 to TRBJ2-2; D not resolved. V was shortened by 10 bases and J by 2 bases, with 11 bases between the two germline ends. There are 13 residues in the CDR3. CDR1 is ENHRY, CDR2 SYGVKD, per germline. CDR3 nucleotides: TGTGCCAGCGCTCCGAGTAACACCGGGGAGCTGTTTTTT. Protein product: CASAPSNTGELFF.

The chain has TRBV9 and TRBJ2-1, with a tentative D call TRBD2 (6 bases). The CDR3 spans 14 residues. Trimming took off 0 bases at V and 10 bases at J, with 14 bases between the two ends. Germline V gene sequence: CDR1 SGDLS, CDR2 YYNGEE. In DNA, the CDR3 is TGTGCCAGCAGCGTAGGAAGTTTGGAGGGGGAGCAGTTCTTC. Its protein product is CASSVGSLEGEQFF.

The gene calls are TRBV6-1 and TRBJ2-7; TRBD1 matches at 9 bases. There are 16 residues in the CDR3. Germline V lookup: CDR1 MNHNS, CDR2 SASEGT. Trimming took 4 bases from V and 2 from J; bases not matched to a gene: 9. The CDR3, as DNA: TGTGCCAGCAGTGTTCAGAAGGGACAGGGAGCCTACGAGCAGTACGTC. Protein product: CASSVQKGQGAYEQYV.

This sequence joins TRBV5-1 and TRBJ2-1; TRBD2 matches at 13 bases. With 4 bases clipped from V and 7 bases from J, the junction kept 2 bases outside the gene matches. The CDR3 is 14 residues long. Germline values: CDR1 SGHRS, CDR2 YFSETQ. The CDR3 region has the DNA TGCGCCAGCAGCGAGGGACTAGCGGGAAATGAGCAGTTCTTC. Protein product: CASSEGLAGNEQFF.

The chain links TRBV30 to TRBJ2-3; 9 positions match TRBD2. The CDR3 spans 15 residues. Losses at the gene ends were 5 bases for V and 2 bases for J; bases not matched to a gene: 8. Germline V gene data show CDR1 as GTSNPN and CDR2 as SVGIG (reference sequence). The CDR3 loop reads CAWVETSGFTDTQYF. The CDR3 DNA reads as TGTGCCTGGGTCGAGACTAGCGGATTCACAGATACGCAGTATTTT.

The chain employs TRBV9 and TRBJ1-4, with 9 bases identical to TRBD1. V lost 4 bases to trimming and J lost 5 bases; unmatched junction nucleotides: 6. Per germline, CDR1 SGDLS and CDR2 YYNGEE. The CDR3 extends over 15 amino acids. The CDR3 bases are TGTGCCAGCAGCATCTCCGGGACAGGGAATGAAAAACTGTTTTTT. Translating gives CASSISGTGNEKLFF.

This clone has only a few counts. The CDR3 is CASSEVHIIQETQYF. In DNA form, the CDR3 reads TGTGCCAGCAGTGAGGTACACATAATCCAAGAGACCCAGTACTTC. The rearrangement joins TRBV2 to TRBJ2-5; D gene ambiguous. CDR3 length: 15 amino acids. V lost 3 bases to trimming and J lost 1 base, with 12 bases between them. Per germline, CDR1 SNHLY and CDR2 FYNNEI.

The V gene is TRBV18, the J gene TRBJ2-5; 14 nucleotides line up with TRBD2. J gave up 4 bases and V 2 bases, and 0 bases lay outside the gene matches. The CDR3 sequence is 15 residues long. Per the germline V gene, CDR1 is KGHSH and CDR2 is LQKENI. For the CDR3, the DNA is TGTGCCAGCTCACCAGGGACTAGCGGGAGAGAGACCCAGTACTTC. It translates to CASSPGTSGRETQYF.

This sequence joins TRBV27 and TRBJ2-7, with 11 bases matching TRBD2. Trimming took 4 bases from V and 3 from J; bases not matched to a gene: 5. This CDR3 spans 15 amino acids. The V gene's germline CDR1 is MNHEY and CDR2 SMNVEV (reference sequence). The CDR3 region has the DNA TGTGCCAGCAGTTACCGACTAGCGGGGAACTACGAGCAGTACTTC. This codes for CASSYRLAGNYEQYF.

This clone was recorded only once. The chain's CDR3 is CSASGRIQETQYF. For the CDR3, the DNA is TGCAGTGCTAGTGGGCGGATCCAAGAGACCCAGTACTTC. The V and J genes are TRBV20-1 and TRBJ2-5; no reliable D call. V was cut by 3 bases and J by 1 base, with 9 bases left in between. The germline V gene has CDR1 DFQATT and CDR2 SNEGSKA (reference sequence). The CDR3 length is 13 residues.

The CDR3 region is CASSGRGTYEQYV. As DNA, the CDR3 is TGTGCCAGCAGTGGCAGGGGTACCTACGAGCAGTACGTC. This chain connects TRBV2 to TRBJ2-7, with D possibly being TRBD1 (6 bases). This CDR3 contains 13 residues. Trimming took 4 bases from V and 2 from J, leaving 9 bases between them. Germline V gene data show CDR1 as SNHLY and CDR2 as FYNNEI.

This chain joins TRBV5-1 and TRBJ1-1, with D perhaps matching TRBD1 (5 bases). The length of the CDR3 is 15 residues. Germline-derived CDR1 and CDR2 are SGHRS and YFSETQ. The V gene lost 1 base and the J gene lost 6 bases, with 16 bases spanning the gap. The CDR3, as DNA: TGCGCCAGCAGCTTGCGGGCACAGGTGAAGGCTGAAGCTTTCTTT. It yields the protein CASSLRAQVKAEAFF.